This TCR beta chain derives from a study of T-cell memory formation after mild COVID-19. Turning to the study itself: The study found TCR clusters largely donor specific.

Regarding this clonotype: Its target is not known.

Study-wide results and limits: Clones that contracted from day 15 to 85 were balanced CD4/CD8, while later expanders leaned CD4+. In pre-infection memory, a portion of responding clones appeared, which suggested that cross-reactive memory joined.

Constant-segment primers and 5'RACE yielded cDNA libraries for TCR alpha and TCR beta, each carrying sample barcodes and UMIs. TCRdb reprocessed the 5' RACE reads via MiXCR and lists one record per CDR3 protein. The repertoire consists of around 300,000 distinct CDR3 sequences, with around 15% occurring once and the leading ten covering about 20%. The source is a young man who had mild COVID-19 (a few samples of this study predate the infection). Cell type and time point are not known. The specimen was PBMCs or a T cell subset sorted from them (not recorded which).

The CDR3 is CASSYSRDGYTGELFF. The CDR3 DNA reads as TGTGCCAGCAGTTACTCCCGGGACGGATACACCGGGGAGCTGTTTTTT. V gene TRBV28 combines with J gene TRBJ2-2, with D perhaps TRBD1 or TRBD2 (5 bases each). V was clipped by 4 bases and J by 3 bases, with 15 bases between them. CDR1 and CDR2 from the germline V gene are MDHEN and SYDVKM. CDR3 size: 16 residues. The full variable domain, its missing parts supplied by reference TRBV28 and TRBJ2-2, is DVKVTQSSRYLVKRTGEKVFLECVQDMDHENMFWYRQDPGLGLRLIYFSYDVKMKEKGDIPEGYSVSREKKERFSLILESASTNQTSMYLCASSYSRDGYTGELFFGEGSRLTVL.